The 20 T cell receptor beta chains below all came from one sample that was sequenced in a study of radiotherapy plus CTLA-4 blockade in lung cancer. TCRdb's table, derived via immunoSEQ multiplex PCR, lists solely in-frame clones and lacks some. The table records roughly 60,000 clones, roughly three quarters of them present only once. Here the sequenced sample was peripheral blood, taken from a patient treated with radiotherapy plus ipilimumab. These receptors came from a human donor with non-small cell lung cancer who had a complete response to radiotherapy plus ipilimumab.

This rearrangement joins TRBV2 to TRBJ2-2; D is possibly TRBD2 (6 bases). The ends were cut back, 2 bases at V and 2 bases at J, with 9 bases in the middle. The CDR3 runs to 15 residues. CDR1 is SNHLY, CDR2 FYNNEI, per germline. In nucleotides, the CDR3 is TGTGCCAGCAGTGAATGGAGGGATAACACCGGGGAGCTGTTTTTT. This encodes CASSEWRDNTGELFF.

The table lists this clone with a few counts. This rearrangement joins TRBV27 to TRBJ2-5; TRBD2 matches at 8 bases. Trimming at V came to 5 bases and at J to 5 bases, leaving 13 bases not matched to a gene. This CDR3 has 16 amino acids. Germline CDR1 and CDR2: MNHEY and SMNVEV (reference sequence). The CDR3 loop reads CASSPGLGLVWETQYF. The CDR3 DNA sequence: TGTGCCAGCAGTCCCGGGCTGGGACTAGTGTGGGAGACCCAGTACTTC.

The table lists this clone with a few counts. The V call is TRBV9, the J call TRBJ2-5; possible D gene TRBD2, 6 bases. V dropped 2 bases and J dropped 7 bases, with 9 bases sitting between them. This CDR3 has 12 amino acids. Germline lookup yields CDR1 SGDLS and CDR2 YYNGEE. In nucleotides, the CDR3 is TGTGCCAGCAGCGTGTATAGCGGGACCCAGTACTTC. The encoded protein is CASSVYSGTQYF. The whole variable domain, remainder taken from reference TRBV9 and TRBJ2-5, is DSGVTQTPKHLITATGQRVTLRCSPRSGDLSVYWYQQSLDQGLQFLIQYYNGEERAKGNILERFSAQQFPDLHSELNLSSLELGDSALYFCASSVYSGTQYFGPGTRLLVL.

This clone has more than one count but fewer than ten. The chain carries TRBV2 and TRBJ2-7; the match to TRBD2 covers 8 bases. The CDR3 totals 14 residues. CDR1 is SNHLY and CDR2 is FYNNEI in the germline V gene. J was trimmed by 4 bases and V by 6 bases; bases with no gene match: 8. The DNA of the CDR3 is TGTGCCAGCAGGAGGGACCGGGGGGGTTACGAGCAGTACTTC. Translation gives CASRRDRGGYEQYF. Full variable domain (missing parts from reference TRBV2 and TRBJ2-7): EPEVTQTPSHQVTQMGQEVILRCVPISNHLYFYWYRQILGQKVEFLVSFYNNEISEKSEIFDDQFSVERPDGSNFTLKIRSTKLEDSAMYFCASRRDRGGYEQYFGPGTRLTVT.

The chain employs TRBV7-9 and TRBJ1-5, with 11 bases aligning to TRBD1. Germline CDR1 is SEHNR and CDR2 is FQNEAQ (reference sequence). The V and J ends lost 5 bases and 4 bases, in that order; junction bases with no gene match: 10. This CDR3 region has 17 residues. The CDR3 sequence is CASSLGQGVLQNQPQHF. Written as DNA, the CDR3 is TGTGCCAGCAGCCTGGGACAGGGGGTACTCCAAAATCAGCCCCAGCATTTT.

The J gene is TRBJ1-1, the V gene TRBV6-5; 7 positions match TRBD1. Germline V gives CDR1 MNHEY, CDR2 SVGAGI. The CDR3 length is 14 residues. The V segment lost 0 bases and the J segment 4 bases; nucleotides outside the gene matches: 2. The CDR3 DNA follows: TGTGCCAGCAGTTACTCGACAGGGCGCACTGAAGCTTTCTTT. It translates to CASSYSTGRTEAFF.

The chain employs TRBV5-1 and TRBJ2-5, with 10 bases lining up with TRBD2. The germline gives CDR1 SGHRS, CDR2 YFSETQ. This CDR3 contains 14 residues. The J segment lost 11 bases and the V segment lost 0 bases, leaving 7 bases of the junction unmatched. This chain's CDR3 is CASSLGLAGDEQYF. The DNA for the CDR3 is TGCGCCAGCAGCTTGGGGCTAGCGGGAGATGAGCAGTACTTC. Combining the CDR3 with reference TRBV5-1 and TRBJ2-5 gives the whole variable domain KAGVTQTPRYLIKTRGQQVTLSCSPISGHRSVSWYQQTPGQGLQFLFEYFSETQRNKGNFPGRFSGRQFSNSRSEMNVSTLELGDSALYLCASSLGLAGDEQYFGPGTRLLVL.

This clone was seen only a few times. V is TRBV4-3 and J is TRBJ2-7, with TRBD2 as a possible D gene (5 bases). There are 15 residues in the CDR3. Trimming removed 4 bases from V and 0 bases from J, with 13 bases in between. Per the germline V gene, CDR1 is LGHNA and CDR2 is YSLEER. The CDR3 loop reads CASSRGAVSSYEQYF. The CDR3 bases are TGCGCCAGCAGCCGGGGAGCGGTCAGCTCCTACGAGCAGTACTTC.

The chain has TRBV7-2 and TRBJ1-2; D gene unclear. Germline CDR1 SGHTA, CDR2 FQGNSA. This CDR3 has 14 amino acids. Deletions cut 5 bases from V and 4 bases from J, with 14 bases between. As DNA, the CDR3 is TGTGCCAGCAGCCAACTCGCAGGCATCTATGGCTACACCTTC. Residues: CASSQLAGIYGYTF.

The rearrangement uses TRBV28 and TRBJ2-2, with a possible D match to TRBD1 (6 bases). This CDR3 contains 13 residues. V was shortened by 7 bases and J by 4 bases, with 10 bases between the two germline ends. The germline V gene has CDR1 MDHEN and CDR2 SYDVKM. In DNA, the CDR3 is TGTGCCAGCATCAGAGGGGGCACCGGGGAGCTGTTTTTT. Amino acids: CASIRGGTGELFF.

The chain links TRBV7-6 to TRBJ2-2; 11 positions match TRBD1. V lost 6 bases to trimming and J lost 2 bases; unmatched junction nucleotides: 5. This CDR3 has 16 amino acids. Germline CDR1 and CDR2: SGHVS and FNYEAQ. The CDR3 DNA sequence: TGTGCCAGCAGGCCAGGGACAGGGGGTAACACCGGGGAGCTGTTTTTT. This encodes CASRPGTGGNTGELFF.

V is TRBV4-3 and J is TRBJ1-2, with D possibly matching TRBD1 (6 bases). Germline CDR1 reads LGHNA; CDR2 reads YSLEER. This CDR3 region has 15 residues. The V end lost 0 bases, the J end lost 4 bases, and 12 bases lay between the germline ends. CDR3 DNA: TGCGCCAGCAGCCAAGAGTTGGGGGCAAGCTATGGCTACACCTTC. This translates into CASSQELGASYGYTF.

CDR3 loop: CASSQGRGGARGQYF. The CDR3 DNA sequence: TGCGCCAGCAGCCAGGGGCGGGGGGGGGCTCGAGGCCAGTACTTC. V usage is TRBV4-3 and J usage is TRBJ2-5; 9 bases line up with TRBD2. V lost 3 bases and J lost 10; bases outside the gene matches: 12. CDR1 and CDR2 (germline): LGHNA, YSLEER. There are 15 residues in the CDR3.

V usage is TRBV11-2 and J usage is TRBJ1-1, with a possible D match to TRBD1 (6 bases). Germline V gives CDR1 SGHAT, CDR2 FQNNGV. The CDR3 runs 17 residues. V lost 4 bases and J lost 6, with 24 bases in between. The CDR3 spells CASSSRPSTGQGAEAFF. The CDR3 DNA reads as TGTGCCAGCAGCTCTCGACCCTCGACAGGCCAGGGCGCTGAAGCTTTCTTT.

This chain's CDR3 is CASGPGQGAVDTQYF. Written as DNA, the CDR3 is TGTGCTAGTGGCCCGGGACAGGGGGCAGTAGATACGCAGTATTTT. The chain is built from TRBV12-5 and TRBJ2-3; 12 nucleotides agree with TRBD1. This CDR3 spans 15 amino acids. Germline CDR1 LGHNT, CDR2 FRNRAP. V lost 6 bases to trimming and J lost 5 bases; unmatched junction nucleotides: 6.

V and J are TRBV21-1 and TRBJ2-5; the table's D call, TRBD1, has no DNA check behind it. TRBV21-1 is marked as a pseudogene. The CDR3 runs to 16 residues. For the CDR3, the DNA is TGTGCCAGCAGCAAAGTCCCAGGCCCGAGAGCAGAGACCCAGTACTTC. As protein: CASSKVPGPRAETQYF.

A few counts support this clone. The rearrangement joins TRBV11-2 to TRBJ1-3; no clear D gene. Trimming took 5 bases from V and 1 from J, leaving 12 bases between them. Per the germline V gene, CDR1 is SGHAT and CDR2 is FQNNGV. This CDR3 is built from 15 residues. The CDR3 here is CASSLSPGSGNTIYF. The CDR3 coding sequence is TGTGCCAGCAGCCTTAGTCCGGGGTCTGGAAACACCATATATTTT.

CDR3: CASRLNEKLFF. The CDR3 region has the DNA TGTGCCAGCAGACTGAATGAAAAACTGTTTTTT. The chain couples TRBV6-5 to TRBJ1-4; D is unresolved. This CDR3 contains 11 residues. Deletions cut 6 bases from V and 5 bases from J, with 4 bases between. The germline V gene has CDR1 MNHEY and CDR2 SVGAGI.

This chain connects TRBV19 to TRBJ2-4, with a possible D match to TRBD2 (5 bases). Trimming took 5 bases from V and 1 from J, leaving 15 bases between them. CDR3 length equals 16 residues. Germline-derived CDR1 and CDR2 are LNHDA and SQIVND (reference sequence). The CDR3 protein is CASSVWSGVAKNIQYF. The CDR3 coding sequence is TGTGCCAGTAGTGTTTGGTCCGGGGTCGCCAAAAACATTCAGTACTTC.

The chain combines TRBV7-8 with TRBJ2-7; 9 nucleotides match TRBD1. CDR1 is SGHVS and CDR2 is FQNEAQ in the germline V gene. The CDR3 totals 15 residues. V gave up 1 base and J gave up 3 bases; unmatched junction bases: 4. The CDR3 sequence: CASSLGQGVGYEQYF. CDR3 DNA sequence: TGTGCCAGCAGCTTAGGACAGGGGGTGGGCTACGAGCAGTACTTC.